These 6 T cell receptor beta chains share one sample of origin, sequenced in a study of CD8+CD57+ T cells in acquired aplastic anemia. Genomic DNA provided the template from which TCR beta VDJ and CDR3 profiles were obtained. TCRdb ran MiXCR on the reads and lists one entry per CDR3 protein. The table lists under 350,000 distinct CDR3 sequences, approximately 55% of them singletons. Sequencing input: sorted CD4+, CD8+, or CD8+CD57+ T cells (not recorded which) from PBMCs. These receptors were obtained from a human donor with severe aplastic anemia or a healthy control (not recorded which).

Ten or more counts support this clonotype. The V call is TRBV29-1, the J call TRBJ2-7, with TRBD1 matching 10 bases. CDR3 length equals 14 residues. With 3 bases clipped from V and 4 bases from J, the junction kept 6 bases outside the gene matches. CDR1 is SQVTM, CDR2 ANQGSEA, per germline. CDR3 region: CSVEKGDRGYEQYF. In DNA, the CDR3 is TGCAGCGTTGAGAAGGGGGACAGGGGTTACGAGCAGTACTTC.

A few counts support this clonotype. The chain employs TRBV7-2 and TRBJ2-7; 11 bases fit TRBD2. This CDR3 has 15 residues. CDR1 SGHTA and CDR2 FQGNSA come from the germline V gene. The trim removed 6 bases at V and 4 bases at J, leaving 8 bases unmatched. CDR3 bases: TGTGCCAGCAGTTCGACTAGCGGGGCGAGGTACGAGCAGTACTTC. Amino acids: CASSSTSGARYEQYF.

This sequence joins TRBV29-1 and TRBJ2-3; TRBD1 matches 7 bases. The CDR3 totals 14 residues. Germline lookup yields CDR1 SQVTM and CDR2 ANQGSEA. With V trimmed by 7 bases and J by 4 bases, 11 bases remained unmatched. Here the CDR3 DNA reads TGCAGCGCAGCTACCGGGACAGTTGCAGATACGCAGTATTTT. Its protein product is CSAATGTVADTQYF.

The gene calls are TRBV10-2 and TRBJ1-1; 10 bases map to TRBD1. V was pared by 5 bases and J by 3 bases, with 3 bases of the junction left unmatched. This CDR3 comprises 14 residues. Germline V gene lookup returns CDR1 WSHSY and CDR2 SAAADI. CDR3 in amino acids: CASSPGTGDTEAFF. DNA for the CDR3: TGCGCCAGCAGTCCCGGGACAGGGGACACTGAAGCTTTCTTT.

This clonotype appeared many times. Here the CDR3 DNA reads TGCAGTGCTAGTCGGGGGGGTACCGATGAGCAGTTCTTC. As protein: CSASRGGTDEQFF. The chain has TRBV20-1 and TRBJ2-1, with 8 bases fitting TRBD2. Germline V lookup: CDR1 DFQATT, CDR2 SNEGSKA (reference sequence). The CDR3 length is 13 residues. The junction had 6 bases not matched to a gene; V was cut back by 3 bases and J by 8 bases.

CDR3 bases: TGTGCCAGCAGCTTAGGTCGTCGACTAGCGGGTACCTACGAGCAGTACTTC. The encoded protein is CASSLGRRLAGTYEQYF. This rearrangement joins TRBV7-2 to TRBJ2-7; 10 nucleotides match TRBD2. The germline gives CDR1 SGHTA, CDR2 FQGNSA. The V gene end was trimmed by 1 base and the J gene end by 2 bases; junction bases not matched to a gene: 8. The CDR3 runs to 17 residues.